This T cell receptor beta chain was captured by sequencing in a study of shared clonotypes between healthy human individuals. This clone was seen only once. The V segment lost 2 bases and the J segment 2 bases; nucleotides outside the gene matches: 2. Germline loops: CDR1 GTSNPN, CDR2 SVGIG (reference sequence). There are 13 residues in the CDR3. Using immunoSEQ multiplex PCR, the repertoire was profiled, and TCRdb retains in-frame clones only, with some absent. Here the sample spans roughly 500,000 clones, about 78% being singletons. The V call is TRBV30, the J call TRBJ2-7; TRBD1 matches at 8 bases. The material sequenced was PBMCs. The sequence came from a woman aged 40 to 50 in good health. Some clones in this sample may be carry-over from other donors' samples. CDR3 protein: CAWSRQGPYEQYF. The CDR3 region has the DNA TGTGCCTGGAGTAGACAGGGGCCCTACGAGCAGTACTTC. Combining the CDR3 with reference TRBV30 and TRBJ2-7 gives the whole variable domain SQTIHQWPATLVQPVGSPLSLECTVEGTSNPNLYWYRQAAGRGLQLLFYSVGIGQISSEVPQNLSASRPQDRQFILSSKKLLLSDSGFYLCAWSRQGPYEQYFGPGTRLTVT.